The clone carrying this T cell receptor (beta chain) was detected once. Only in-frame clones appear in the TCRdb table, and some are missing; sequencing was by immunoSEQ multiplex PCR. This sample has 110,000 to 150,000 clones, with around four fifths found just once. These data are taken from a study of blood T cell repertoires in COVID-19. As for the study in general: Nucleic acid was either cDNA or gDNA, and it came from T cells, B-cell-depleted T cells, or PBMCs.

Living in about two dozen US areas, the participants were between about 18 and 100 years of age. Cohort 3 recovery required two negative PCRs, clearance, or symptom resolution. The V end was cut by 0 bases, the J end by 4 bases, with 19 bases between. This CDR3 contains 17 residues. CDR1 and CDR2 from the germline V gene are LGHNT and FRNRAP. This sequence was found in a woman aged 40 to 50 who had recovered from COVID-19. The chain uses TRBV12-5 and TRBJ2-7, with TRBD2 as a possible D gene (6 bases). The sequenced sample was PBMCs or T cells enriched from blood (not recorded which). The DNA for the CDR3 is TGTGCTAGTGGTTTGGTCCATGGGGCTAGCGAACCTTACGAGCAGTACTTC. It is translated as CASGLVHGASEPYEQYF.